A single sample gave rise to the 15 T cell receptor beta chains below, sequenced in a study of T cells in localized non-small cell lung cancer. TCRdb keeps only in-frame clones here, not all; method: immunoSEQ multiplex PCR. Found here are some 78,000 clones, 84% of them singletons; the top ten hold 2.8%. The sample in question was peripheral blood, obtained before any cancer treatment. All receptors derive from a man between 40 and 75 years old with stage I lung adenocarcinoma.

This chain uses TRBV6-5 with TRBJ1-5; 7 nucleotides match TRBD1. CDR1 is MNHEY, CDR2 SVGAGI, per germline. The length of the CDR3 is 13 residues. The J segment lost 8 bases and the V segment lost 8 bases, leaving 9 bases of the junction unmatched. CDR3 nucleotide sequence: TGTGCCAGCCGCCGGGACAGCGGAAAGCCCCAGCATTTT. As protein: CASRRDSGKPQHF.

The chain carries TRBV14 and TRBJ1-1; perhaps TRBD1 as D (5 bases). CDR1 SGHDN and CDR2 FVKESK come from the germline V gene. V dropped 5 bases and J dropped 0 bases, with 13 bases sitting between them. There are 15 residues in the CDR3. The CDR3 DNA follows: TGTGCCAGCAGCAGTGGTGGGACGATGAACACTGAAGCTTTCTTT. The encoded protein is CASSSGGTMNTEAFF. Using reference TRBV14 and TRBJ1-1 for the parts outside the CDR3, the full variable domain is EAGVTQFPSHSVIEKGQTVTLRCDPISGHDNLYWYRRVMGKEIKFLLHFVKESKQDESGMPNNRFLAERTGGTYSTLKVQPAELEDSGVYFCASSSGGTMNTEAFFGQGTRLTVV.

This chain connects TRBV27 to TRBJ1-2, with TRBD1 identical over 7 bases. The ends lost 3 bases at V and 8 bases at J; junction bases unmatched: 6. Germline V CDR1 and CDR2: MNHEY, SMNVEV (reference sequence). The CDR3 has 13 amino acids. For the CDR3, the DNA is TGTGCCAGCAGTTTCGTTACAGGGGAAGGCTACACCTTC. It encodes CASSFVTGEGYTF.

J is TRBJ1-2 and V is TRBV2, with D possibly matching TRBD1 (6 bases). V shed 6 bases and J shed 6 bases, with 20 bases lying between them. This CDR3 region has 15 residues. Germline V gene data show CDR1 as SNHLY and CDR2 as FYNNEI. The chain's CDR3 is CASSRVAGGIDGYTF. The CDR3, as DNA: TGTGCCAGCAGCCGCGTAGCGGGGGGCATCGATGGCTACACCTTC.

This clone appeared once. The chain joins TRBV28 to TRBJ1-2, with D unresolved. The CDR3 is 13 amino acids. The ends were cut back, 6 bases at V and 4 bases at J, with 12 bases in the middle. CDR1 is MDHEN, CDR2 SYDVKM, per germline. CDR3 loop: CASSSGSGYGYTF. CDR3 nucleotide sequence: TGTGCCAGCAGCTCGGGGTCGGGCTATGGCTACACCTTC.

The chain carries TRBV30 and TRBJ1-2; no firm D call. The CDR3 totals 11 residues. The germline V gene has CDR1 GTSNPN and CDR2 SVGIG (reference sequence). CDR3 bases: TGTGCTTTCGGACCGGGCCATGGCTACACCTTC. Translated: CAFGPGHGYTF.

V and J are TRBV5-4 and TRBJ2-5; TRBD1 might be the D (5 bases). CDR3 size: 14 residues. Germline CDR1 is SGHNT and CDR2 is YYREEE (reference sequence). Trimming left V 4 bases short and J 2 bases short, with 12 bases between. CDR3 nucleotide sequence: TGTGCCAGCAGCAAAACGACAGAGCAAGAGACCCAGTACTTC. Protein sequence: CASSKTTEQETQYF. The full variable domain, completed using reference TRBV5-4 and TRBJ2-5, is ETGVTQSPTHLIKTRGQQVTLRCSSQSGHNTVSWYQQALGQGPQFIFQYYREEENGRGNFPPRFSGLQFPNYSSELNVNALELDDSALYLCASSKTTEQETQYFGPGTRLLVL.

This chain connects TRBV5-4 to TRBJ1-2; D remains unclear. Germline V gives CDR1 SGHNT, CDR2 YYREEE (reference sequence). The V end was cut by 4 bases, the J end by 6 bases, with 10 bases between. The CDR3 loop spans 12 amino acids. In DNA, the CDR3 is TGTGCCAGCAGCCAAGGGCGGGATGGCTACACCTTC. Its translation is CASSQGRDGYTF. Using reference TRBV5-4 and TRBJ1-2 for the parts outside the CDR3, the full variable domain is ETGVTQSPTHLIKTRGQQVTLRCSSQSGHNTVSWYQQALGQGPQFIFQYYREEENGRGNFPPRFSGLQFPNYSSELNVNALELDDSALYLCASSQGRDGYTFGSGTRLTVV.

The chain employs TRBV18 and TRBJ2-3; 7 bases are shared with TRBD2. V shed 6 bases and J 5 bases; nucleotides not matched to a gene: 2. The length of the CDR3 is 12 residues. The germline gives CDR1 KGHSH, CDR2 LQKENI. CDR3 amino acids: CASSGLGDTQYF. The CDR3 region has the DNA TGTGCCAGCTCCGGACTAGGAGATACGCAGTATTTT.

The chain links TRBV2 to TRBJ1-5, with D possibly matching TRBD1 (6 bases). Germline V gives CDR1 SNHLY, CDR2 FYNNEI. V was pared by 7 bases and J by 4 bases, with 23 bases between. This CDR3 contains 17 residues. The CDR3, as DNA: TGTGCCAGCAAAAGGTCTGCAGGGGCGGTAATTAATCAGCCCCAGCATTTT. Encoded protein: CASKRSAGAVINQPQHF.

The chain links TRBV11-2 to TRBJ1-1, with D unresolved. V lost 5 bases and J lost 4, with 11 bases in between. Germline V gives CDR1 SGHAT, CDR2 FQNNGV. This CDR3 has 13 amino acids. The CDR3 loop is CASSSVDLTEAFF. DNA of the CDR3: TGTGCCAGCAGCAGTGTTGATCTCACTGAAGCTTTCTTT.

This clone was seen a few times. This chain uses TRBV7-9 with TRBJ2-4; no clear D. CDR1 is SEHNR, CDR2 FQNEAQ, per germline (reference sequence). The CDR3 length is 11 residues. The V end was cut by 0 bases, the J end by 13 bases, with 7 bases between. The CDR3 reads CASSLAGVQYF. The DNA of the CDR3 is TGTGCCAGCAGCTTAGCTGGTGTCCAGTACTTC.

This sequence joins TRBV7-6 and TRBJ2-7, with D perhaps matching TRBD1 (5 bases). The CDR3 contains 15 residues. Germline CDR1 is SGHVS and CDR2 is FNYEAQ. V was pared by 1 base and J by 3 bases, with 13 bases between. Here the CDR3 DNA reads TGTGCCAGCAGCTTAGAGGAGTCAGGGTACTACGAGCAGTACTTC. Amino acids: CASSLEESGYYEQYF.

The chain couples TRBV11-2 to TRBJ1-1; D not resolved. V lost 5 bases and J lost 0, with 13 bases in between. This CDR3 is 15 amino acids long. The V gene's germline CDR1 is SGHAT and CDR2 FQNNGV. CDR3 in amino acids: CASSPRVRMNTEAFF. CDR3 DNA sequence: TGTGCCAGCAGCCCAAGGGTACGGATGAACACTGAAGCTTTCTTT.

The chain recombines TRBV30 with TRBJ2-3; 8 nucleotides match TRBD2. Germline V gene lookup returns CDR1 GTSNPN and CDR2 SVGIG (reference sequence). The CDR3 runs 16 residues. After removal of 4 bases from V and 3 bases from J, the junction contained 12 bases not matched to a gene. The CDR3 region has the DNA TGTGCCTGGACCCTCGGGGGGGGGCTGGGGACAGATACGCAGTATTTT. Its translation: CAWTLGGGLGTDTQYF.